This T cell receptor (beta chain) was retrieved from a study of blood T cell repertoires in COVID-19. How the authors handled the data: Amplification of reference gene primers was used by the study to estimate nucleated cell counts. TCRdb keeps only in-frame clones here, not all; method: immunoSEQ multiplex PCR. V and J calls and clone size are copied from that table; D and trimming were computed from the DNA. The sample consists of more than 250,000 clones, 70% to 90% of them appearing once. Material: peripheral blood. The TCR was taken from a human donor in a cohort sampled during active COVID-19.

The CDR3 DNA reads as TGTGCCAGTAGTGGGACAGCGGCTAACTATGGCTACACCTTC. Its translation: CASSGTAANYGYTF. The chain links TRBV19 to TRBJ1-2; 7 positions agree with TRBD1. Trimming at V came to 5 bases and at J to 0 bases, leaving 3 bases not matched to a gene. Germline CDR1 and CDR2: LNHDA and SQIVND (reference sequence). This CDR3 has 14 residues.